The rows below give T cell receptor beta chains drawn from one sample of a study of cytomegalovirus exposure and HLA in healthy donors. Profiled with immunoSEQ multiplex PCR; TCRdb holds only in-frame clones, not every one. The sample lists approximately 50,000 clones; approximately 80% were seen once. Sequencing was done on a sample of PBMCs. Every receptor here comes from a man aged 25 to 40 in good health and CMV-seronegative. Both conserved end residues are part of each CDR3. Fields, in order: V gene, clone size, D gene, J gene, CDR3 DNA, CDR3 protein. D genes are given only for firm matches. Clone size is shown for a subset of rows, as once, few, many or a class of expanded clone.

v_gene: TRBV27
abundance: few
d_gene: NA
j_gene: TRBJ2-2
CDR3nt: TGTGCCGCGCGGGACAGACTGACCTCGAACACCGGGGAGCTGTTTTTT
CDR3aa: CAARDRLTSNTGELFF

v_gene: TRBV7-9
abundance: few
d_gene: TRBD1
j_gene: TRBJ1-5
CDR3nt: TGTGCCAGCAGTCGACAGGGGGCGGTCAATCAGCCCCAGCATTTT
CDR3aa: CASSRQGAVNQPQHF

v_gene: TRBV5-1
abundance: NA
d_gene: TRBD1
j_gene: TRBJ2-5
CDR3nt: TGCGCCAGCAGCTTTTTTAGGGGGCATAAAGAGACCCAGTACTTC
CDR3aa: CASSFFRGHKETQYF

v_gene: TRBV5-6
abundance: NA
d_gene: NA
j_gene: TRBJ1-2
CDR3nt: TGTGCCAGCAGCTTGCCTTTCCTTGCAGCTAACTATGGCTACACCTTC
CDR3aa: CASSLPFLAANYGYTF

v_gene: TRBV6-5
abundance: few
d_gene: NA
j_gene: TRBJ1-1
CDR3nt: TGTGCCAGCAGTTACGAGGGAAACACTGAAGCTTTCTTT
CDR3aa: CASSYEGNTEAFF

v_gene: TRBV7-9
abundance: NA
d_gene: TRBD1
j_gene: TRBJ1-2
CDR3nt: TGTGCCAGCAGCTTAGTCCCAACAGGGGACTATGGCTACACCTTC
CDR3aa: CASSLVPTGDYGYTF

v_gene: TRBV30
abundance: NA
d_gene: TRBD1
j_gene: TRBJ2-7
CDR3nt: TGTGCCTGGGGGACAGGGGGCGACTACGAGCAGTACTTC
CDR3aa: CAWGTGGDYEQYF

v_gene: TRBV7-9
abundance: NA
d_gene: NA
j_gene: TRBJ1-2
CDR3nt: TGTGCCAGCAGCTTACCAGGGGCCTCCGATGGCTACACCTTC
CDR3aa: CASSLPGASDGYTF

v_gene: TRBV10-3
abundance: NA
d_gene: TRBD1
j_gene: TRBJ2-2
CDR3nt: TGTGCCATCAGTGAAGGACAGGGGATAGGCACCGGGGAGCTGTTTTTT
CDR3aa: CAISEGQGIGTGELFF

v_gene: TRBV30
abundance: NA
d_gene: TRBD1
j_gene: TRBJ1-6
CDR3nt: TGTGCCTGGAGTCCCGACAGGGATCAGGATTCACCCCTCCACTTT
CDR3aa: CAWSPDRDQDSPLHF

v_gene: TRBV11-2
abundance: NA
d_gene: TRBD1
j_gene: TRBJ2-1
CDR3nt: TGTGCCAGCAGCCCGACCGGGACAGGGGACGGGAATGAGCAGTTCTTC
CDR3aa: CASSPTGTGDGNEQFF

v_gene: TRBV5-1
abundance: NA
d_gene: TRBD2
j_gene: TRBJ2-3
CDR3nt: TGCGCCAGCAGCTTTACTAGCGGGAGAGGGGGGGATACGCAGTATTTT
CDR3aa: CASSFTSGRGGDTQYF

v_gene: TRBV5-1
abundance: few
d_gene: NA
j_gene: TRBJ2-7
CDR3nt: TGCGCCAGCAGCTTGGGCAGGGGTACTTCCTACGAGCAGTACTTC
CDR3aa: CASSLGRGTSYEQYF

v_gene: TRBV18
abundance: NA
d_gene: TRBD1
j_gene: TRBJ2-4
CDR3nt: TGTGCCAGCTCACCGGGGGACAGGGGAAACCTAGCCAAAAACATTCAGTACTTC
CDR3aa: CASSPGDRGNLAKNIQYF

v_gene: TRBV9
abundance: NA
d_gene: NA
j_gene: TRBJ1-1
CDR3nt: TGTGCCAGCAGCGTAGATCAGGGGAACACTGAAGCTTTCTTT
CDR3aa: CASSVDQGNTEAFF

v_gene: TRBV7-2
abundance: NA
d_gene: NA
j_gene: TRBJ2-3
CDR3nt: TGTGCCAGCAGCTTAGGCCTAAACGCAGATACGCAGTATTTT
CDR3aa: CASSLGLNADTQYF

v_gene: TRBV6-5
abundance: NA
d_gene: NA
j_gene: TRBJ2-5
CDR3nt: TGTGCCAGCAGTTACGTCTTCCAAGAGACCCAGTACTTC
CDR3aa: CASSYVFQETQYF

v_gene: TRBV7-9
abundance: NA
d_gene: TRBD2
j_gene: TRBJ2-3
CDR3nt: TGTTCCAGCAGCTTATGGGAGGGAGGTCGCACAGATACGCAGTATTTT
CDR3aa: CSSSLWEGGRTDTQYF

v_gene: TRBV9
abundance: NA
d_gene: TRBD2
j_gene: TRBJ2-1
CDR3nt: TGTGCCAGCAGCCCGGGGGGCGTAGCGGGAGGGCCAAGGGAGCAGTTCTTC
CDR3aa: CASSPGGVAGGPREQFF

v_gene: TRBV10-3
abundance: few
d_gene: NA
j_gene: TRBJ2-3
CDR3nt: TGTGCCACCTTAGCAGACCCTAGCACAGATACGCAGTATTTT
CDR3aa: CATLADPSTDTQYF

v_gene: TRBV11-2
abundance: NA
d_gene: NA
j_gene: TRBJ2-5
CDR3nt: TGTGCCAGCAGCTTAGCACCAGGGGGGGAGACCCAGTACTTC
CDR3aa: CASSLAPGGETQYF

v_gene: TRBV5-1
abundance: NA
d_gene: TRBD2
j_gene: TRBJ2-5
CDR3nt: TGCGCCAGCAGCTGGGGACGGACTAGCGGGGAACTAAAAGAGACCCAGTACTTC
CDR3aa: CASSWGRTSGELKETQYF

v_gene: TRBV2
abundance: NA
d_gene: NA
j_gene: TRBJ2-2
CDR3nt: TGTGCCAGCAGTGAAGCGGGAGCTCGGACCGGGGAGCTGTTTTTT
CDR3aa: CASSEAGARTGELFF

v_gene: TRBV9
abundance: NA
d_gene: NA
j_gene: TRBJ2-2
CDR3nt: TGTGCCAGCAGCCGGGCGCGATGGGGGGCGAACACCGGGGAGCTGTTTTTT
CDR3aa: CASSRARWGANTGELFF

v_gene: TRBV19
abundance: NA
d_gene: NA
j_gene: TRBJ1-6
CDR3nt: TGTGCCAGTAGCCGGACTTTCCGCTCCTATAATTCACCCCTCCACTTT
CDR3aa: CASSRTFRSYNSPLHF

v_gene: TRBV21-1
abundance: once
d_gene: NA
j_gene: TRBJ2-1
CDR3nt: TGTGCCAGCAGCAAAGCGGGGGGTCGGGGCAATGAGCAGTTCTTC
CDR3aa: CASSKAGGRGNEQFF

v_gene: TRBV10-3
abundance: NA
d_gene: NA
j_gene: TRBJ2-2
CDR3nt: TGTGCCATCAGTGCAGACCCAGGTGGGCCCACCGGGGAGCTGTTTTTT
CDR3aa: CAISADPGGPTGELFF

v_gene: TRBV21-1
abundance: few
d_gene: NA
j_gene: TRBJ2-5
CDR3nt: TGTGCCAGCAGCAAAATCCCCAGCGGGAGGGCCTTGGAGACCCAGTACTTC
CDR3aa: CASSKIPSGRALETQYF

v_gene: TRBV10-3
abundance: few
d_gene: TRBD1
j_gene: TRBJ1-5
CDR3nt: TGTGCCATCAGTGAGGAGGGGGCCAGTCAGCCCCAGCATTTT
CDR3aa: CAISEEGASQPQHF

v_gene: TRBV6-4
abundance: few
d_gene: NA
j_gene: TRBJ2-3
CDR3nt: TGTGCCAGCAGTAGGAACGGGGAAAGCACAGATACGCAGTATTTT
CDR3aa: CASSRNGESTDTQYF

v_gene: TRBV27
abundance: NA
d_gene: TRBD1
j_gene: TRBJ2-1
CDR3nt: TGTGCCAGCATGAATGGACAGGGCTCCTACAATGAGCAGTTCTTC
CDR3aa: CASMNGQGSYNEQFF

v_gene: TRBV7-3
abundance: NA
d_gene: TRBD1
j_gene: TRBJ2-1
CDR3nt: TGTGCCAGCAGCTCAAACAGGGGCACCTACAATGAGCAGTTCTTC
CDR3aa: CASSSNRGTYNEQFF

v_gene: TRBV7-3
abundance: NA
d_gene: NA
j_gene: TRBJ1-1
CDR3nt: TGTGCCAGCAGCTACCCCGGGGATCGGGAAGCTTTCTTT
CDR3aa: CASSYPGDREAFF

v_gene: TRBV7-9
abundance: NA
d_gene: NA
j_gene: TRBJ1-2
CDR3nt: TGTGCCAGCAGCTTAGCGCAGGGCTATGGCTACACCTTC
CDR3aa: CASSLAQGYGYTF

v_gene: TRBV30
abundance: NA
d_gene: NA
j_gene: TRBJ1-1
CDR3nt: TGTGCCTGGAGTCCGGGGGGGACTGAAGCTTTCTTT
CDR3aa: CAWSPGGTEAFF

v_gene: TRBV19
abundance: NA
d_gene: NA
j_gene: TRBJ2-1
CDR3nt: TGTGCCAGTAGTATTTTACTAGGCACGGACAATGAGCAGTTCTTC
CDR3aa: CASSILLGTDNEQFF

v_gene: TRBV29-1
abundance: NA
d_gene: NA
j_gene: TRBJ2-5
CDR3nt: TGCAGCGTTGTTAGACAGATCCAAGAGACCCAGTACTTC
CDR3aa: CSVVRQIQETQYF

v_gene: TRBV27
abundance: NA
d_gene: TRBD1
j_gene: TRBJ2-7
CDR3nt: TGTGCCAGCAGTCCCGGGACAGGGGGCTCCTGCGAGCAGTACTTC
CDR3aa: CASSPGTGGSCEQYF

v_gene: TRBV7-8
abundance: NA
d_gene: NA
j_gene: TRBJ2-7
CDR3nt: TGTGCCAGCAGCTTACTGAGGGCAGTCTCCTACGAGCAGTACTTC
CDR3aa: CASSLLRAVSYEQYF

v_gene: TRBV4-3
abundance: NA
d_gene: NA
j_gene: TRBJ2-1
CDR3nt: TGCGCCAGCAGCCAAGATAGGCTTAGCGCGGTTGAGCAGTTCTTC
CDR3aa: CASSQDRLSAVEQFF

v_gene: TRBV2
abundance: NA
d_gene: NA
j_gene: TRBJ1-3
CDR3nt: TGTGCCAGCTCCGACCGGCCAGGGAGAAACACCATATATTTT
CDR3aa: CASSDRPGRNTIYF

v_gene: TRBV5-1
abundance: few
d_gene: NA
j_gene: TRBJ1-4
CDR3nt: TGCGCCAGCAGAACCTCGACAGATACTAATGAAAAACTGTTTTTT
CDR3aa: CASRTSTDTNEKLFF

v_gene: TRBV7-8
abundance: NA
d_gene: TRBD1
j_gene: TRBJ1-1
CDR3nt: TGTGCCAGCAGCTTCGCCAGGACAGGGTCTGAAGCTTTCTTT
CDR3aa: CASSFARTGSEAFF

v_gene: TRBV29-1
abundance: NA
d_gene: TRBD1
j_gene: TRBJ1-5
CDR3nt: TGCAGCGTTCGGCAGGGGGACAATCAGCCCCAGCATTTT
CDR3aa: CSVRQGDNQPQHF

v_gene: TRBV18
abundance: NA
d_gene: TRBD1
j_gene: TRBJ1-2
CDR3nt: TGTGCCAGCTCACCAATAAAGGGACAGGAGAACTATGGCTACACCTTC
CDR3aa: CASSPIKGQENYGYTF

v_gene: TRBV5-4
abundance: NA
d_gene: NA
j_gene: TRBJ2-3
CDR3nt: TGTGCCAGCAGCGGAGGGGAGACTAGCACAGATACGCAGTATTTT
CDR3aa: CASSGGETSTDTQYF

v_gene: TRBV14
abundance: NA
d_gene: TRBD2
j_gene: TRBJ2-7
CDR3nt: TGTGCCAGCAGCCAAGAGCGGGGGGGCTCCTACGAGCAGTACTTC
CDR3aa: CASSQERGGSYEQYF

v_gene: TRBV7-2
abundance: few
d_gene: TRBD1
j_gene: TRBJ1-5
CDR3nt: TGTGCCAGCAGCCCAGGGGGACCCCTCAATCAGCCCCAGCATTTT
CDR3aa: CASSPGGPLNQPQHF

v_gene: TRBV19
abundance: NA
d_gene: NA
j_gene: TRBJ2-5
CDR3nt: TGTGCCAGTAGTATAATGGGAGGATTACAAGAGACCCAGTACTTC
CDR3aa: CASSIMGGLQETQYF

v_gene: TRBV18
abundance: NA
d_gene: NA
j_gene: TRBJ1-4
CDR3nt: TGTGCCAGCTCACCCCAACCCGGCAGGCGTGAAAAACTGTTTTTT
CDR3aa: CASSPQPGRREKLFF

v_gene: TRBV5-8
abundance: once
d_gene: TRBD2
j_gene: TRBJ2-1
CDR3nt: TGTGCCAGCAGCGGGGGGGGGAAGGAGCAGTTCTTC
CDR3aa: CASSGGGKEQFF